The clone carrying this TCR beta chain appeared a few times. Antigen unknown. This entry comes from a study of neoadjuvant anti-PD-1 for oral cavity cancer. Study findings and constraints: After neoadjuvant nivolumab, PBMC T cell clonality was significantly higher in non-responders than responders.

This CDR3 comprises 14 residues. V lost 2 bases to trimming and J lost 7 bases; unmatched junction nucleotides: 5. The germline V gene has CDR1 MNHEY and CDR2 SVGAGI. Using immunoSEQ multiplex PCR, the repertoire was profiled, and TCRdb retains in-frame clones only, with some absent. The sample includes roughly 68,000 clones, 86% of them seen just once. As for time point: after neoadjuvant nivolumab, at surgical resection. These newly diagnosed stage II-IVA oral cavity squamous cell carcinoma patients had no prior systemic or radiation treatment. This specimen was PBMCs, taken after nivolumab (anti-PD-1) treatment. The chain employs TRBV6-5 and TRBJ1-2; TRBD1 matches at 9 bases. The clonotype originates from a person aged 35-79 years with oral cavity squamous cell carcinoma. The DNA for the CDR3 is TGTGCCAGCAGTTACGGACAGGGGTTGTTTGGCTACACCTTC. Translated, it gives CASSYGQGLFGYTF.